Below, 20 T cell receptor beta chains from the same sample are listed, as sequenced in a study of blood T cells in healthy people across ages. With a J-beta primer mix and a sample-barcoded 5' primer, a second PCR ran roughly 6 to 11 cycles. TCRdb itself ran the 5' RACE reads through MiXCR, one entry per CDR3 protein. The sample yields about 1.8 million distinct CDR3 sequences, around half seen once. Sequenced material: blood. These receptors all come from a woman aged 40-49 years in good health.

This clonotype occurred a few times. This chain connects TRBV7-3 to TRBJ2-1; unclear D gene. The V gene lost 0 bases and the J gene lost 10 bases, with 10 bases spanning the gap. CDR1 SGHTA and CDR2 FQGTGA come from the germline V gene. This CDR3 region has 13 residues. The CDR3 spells CASSLTLRTEQFF. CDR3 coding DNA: TGTGCCAGCAGCTTAACGTTGCGGACGGAGCAGTTCTTC.

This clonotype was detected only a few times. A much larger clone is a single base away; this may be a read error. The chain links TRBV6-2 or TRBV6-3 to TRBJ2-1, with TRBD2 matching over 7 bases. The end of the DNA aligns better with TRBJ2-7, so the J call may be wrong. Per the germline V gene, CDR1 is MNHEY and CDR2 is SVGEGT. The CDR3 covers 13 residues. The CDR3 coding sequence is TGTGCCAGTAGCGCGAGGGACTACAATGAGCAGTACTTC. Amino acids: CASSARDYNEQYF.

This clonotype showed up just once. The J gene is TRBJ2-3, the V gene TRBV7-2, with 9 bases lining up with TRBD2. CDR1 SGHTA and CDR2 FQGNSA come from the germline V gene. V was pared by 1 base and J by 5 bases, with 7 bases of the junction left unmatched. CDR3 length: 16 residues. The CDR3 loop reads CASSLGRRGGEDTQYF. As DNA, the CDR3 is TGTGCCAGCAGCTTAGGGCGGCGGGGGGGGGAAGATACGCAGTATTTT. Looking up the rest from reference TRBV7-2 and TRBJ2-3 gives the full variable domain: GAGVSQSPSNKVTEKGKDVELRCDPISGHTALYWYRQSLGQGLEFLIYFQGNSAPDKSGLPSDRFSAERTGGSVSTLTIQRTQQEDSAVYLCASSLGRRGGEDTQYFGPGTRLTVL.

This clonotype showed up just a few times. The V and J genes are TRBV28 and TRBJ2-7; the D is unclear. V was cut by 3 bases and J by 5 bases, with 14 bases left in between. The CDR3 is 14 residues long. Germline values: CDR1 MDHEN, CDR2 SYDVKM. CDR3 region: CASSFPTNGNEQYF. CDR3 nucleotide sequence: TGTGCCAGCAGTTTCCCCACCAATGGAAACGAGCAGTACTTC. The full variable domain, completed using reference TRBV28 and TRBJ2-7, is DVKVTQSSRYLVKRTGEKVFLECVQDMDHENMFWYRQDPGLGLRLIYFSYDVKMKEKGDIPEGYSVSREKKERFSLILESASTNQTSMYLCASSFPTNGNEQYFGPGTRLTVT.

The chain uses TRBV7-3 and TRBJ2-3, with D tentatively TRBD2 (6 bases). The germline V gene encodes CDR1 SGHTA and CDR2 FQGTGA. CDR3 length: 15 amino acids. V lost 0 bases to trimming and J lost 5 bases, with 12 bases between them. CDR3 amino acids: CASSLTGGREDTQYF. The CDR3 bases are TGTGCCAGCAGCTTAACGGGAGGTCGGGAAGATACGCAGTATTTT.

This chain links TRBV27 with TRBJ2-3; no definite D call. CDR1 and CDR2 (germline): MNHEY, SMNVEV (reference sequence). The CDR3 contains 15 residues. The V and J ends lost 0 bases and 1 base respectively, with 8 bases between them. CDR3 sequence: CASSLSGPGTDTQYF. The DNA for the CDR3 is TGTGCCAGCAGTTTATCCGGACCGGGCACAGATACGCAGTATTTT.

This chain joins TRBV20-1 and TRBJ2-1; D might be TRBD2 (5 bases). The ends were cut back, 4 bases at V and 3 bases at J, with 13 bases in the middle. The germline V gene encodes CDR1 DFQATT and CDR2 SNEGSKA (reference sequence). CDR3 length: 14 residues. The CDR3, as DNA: TGCAGTGCTAACTGGGAGACTCGCTACAATGAGCAGTTCTTC. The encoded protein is CSANWETRYNEQFF.

The CDR3 region is CASSRHRGSVSYNEQFF. The CDR3 DNA is TGTGCCAGCAGCCGCCACCGTGGGAGCGTCTCCTACAATGAGCAGTTCTTC. This rearrangement joins TRBV3-1 to TRBJ2-1; D perhaps matches TRBD2 (5 bases). V was cut by 4 bases and J by 0 bases, with 16 bases left in between. The CDR3 has 17 residues. In germline, CDR1 is LGHDT, CDR2 YNNKEL (reference sequence).

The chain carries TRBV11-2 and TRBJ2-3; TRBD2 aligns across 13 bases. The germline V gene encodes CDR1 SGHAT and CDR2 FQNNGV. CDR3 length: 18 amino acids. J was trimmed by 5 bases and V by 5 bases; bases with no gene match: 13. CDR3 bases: TGTGCCAGCAGCCGAACCCCACTAGCGGGGGGGCCCGGAGATACGCAGTATTTT. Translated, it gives CASSRTPLAGGPGDTQYF.

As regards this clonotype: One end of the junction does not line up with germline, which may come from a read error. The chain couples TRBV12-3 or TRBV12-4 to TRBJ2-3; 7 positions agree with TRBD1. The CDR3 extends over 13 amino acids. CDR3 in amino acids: CASSIGGTDTEYF. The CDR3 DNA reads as TGTGCCAGCAGTATAGGGGGCACAGATACGGAGTATTTT.

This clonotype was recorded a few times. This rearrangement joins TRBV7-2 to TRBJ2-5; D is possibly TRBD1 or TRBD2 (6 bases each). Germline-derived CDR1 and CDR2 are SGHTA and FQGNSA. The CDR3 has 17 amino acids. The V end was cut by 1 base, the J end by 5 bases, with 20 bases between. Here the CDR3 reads CASSLERGRISSETQYF. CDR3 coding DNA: TGTGCCAGCAGCTTAGAACGGGGGCGCATTTCATCTGAGACCCAGTACTTC.

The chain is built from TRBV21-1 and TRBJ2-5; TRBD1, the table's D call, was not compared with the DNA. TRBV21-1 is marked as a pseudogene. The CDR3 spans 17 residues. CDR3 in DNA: TGTGCCAGCAGCAAACGGGACAGGGGGTGCGCGGGAGAGACCCAGTACTTC. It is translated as CASSKRDRGCAGETQYF.

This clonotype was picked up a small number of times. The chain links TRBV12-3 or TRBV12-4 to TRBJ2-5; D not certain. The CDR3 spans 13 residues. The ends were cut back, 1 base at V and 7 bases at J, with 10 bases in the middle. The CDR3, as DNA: TGTGCCAGCAGTTTAGACCTAAAGGGGACCCAGTACTTC. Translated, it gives CASSLDLKGTQYF.

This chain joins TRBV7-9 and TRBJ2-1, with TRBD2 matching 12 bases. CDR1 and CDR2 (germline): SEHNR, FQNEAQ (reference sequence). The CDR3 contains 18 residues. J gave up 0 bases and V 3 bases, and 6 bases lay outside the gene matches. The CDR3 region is CASSFTSGGTSSYNEQFF. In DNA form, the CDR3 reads TGTGCCAGCAGCTTCACTAGCGGGGGGACTAGCTCCTACAATGAGCAGTTCTTC.

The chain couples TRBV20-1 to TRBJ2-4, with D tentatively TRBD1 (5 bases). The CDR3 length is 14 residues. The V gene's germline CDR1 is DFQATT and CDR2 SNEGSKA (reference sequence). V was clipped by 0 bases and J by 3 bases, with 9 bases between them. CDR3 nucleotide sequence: TGCAGTGCTAGAGAAGGGGAAGGCAAAAACATTCAGTACTTC. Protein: CSAREGEGKNIQYF.

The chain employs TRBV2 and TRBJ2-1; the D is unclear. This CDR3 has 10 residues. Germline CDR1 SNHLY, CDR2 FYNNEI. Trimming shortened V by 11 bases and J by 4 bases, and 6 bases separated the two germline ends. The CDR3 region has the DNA TGTGCCGCCTTTTACAATGAGCAGTTCTTC. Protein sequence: CAAFYNEQFF.

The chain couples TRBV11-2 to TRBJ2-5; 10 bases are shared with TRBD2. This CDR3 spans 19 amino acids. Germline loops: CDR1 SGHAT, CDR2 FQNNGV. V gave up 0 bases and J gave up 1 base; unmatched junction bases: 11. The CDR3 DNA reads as TGTGCCAGCAGCTTAGATGTACTAGCGGGGAGCCTCACCCAAGAGACCCAGTACTTC. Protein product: CASSLDVLAGSLTQETQYF.

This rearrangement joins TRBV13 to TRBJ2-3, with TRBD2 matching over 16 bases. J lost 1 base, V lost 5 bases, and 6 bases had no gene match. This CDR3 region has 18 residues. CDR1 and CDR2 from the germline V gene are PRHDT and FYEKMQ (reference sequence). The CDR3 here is CASSPGTSGGAGTDTQYF. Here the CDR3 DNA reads TGTGCCAGCAGCCCCGGGACTAGCGGGGGGGCGGGCACAGATACGCAGTATTTT.

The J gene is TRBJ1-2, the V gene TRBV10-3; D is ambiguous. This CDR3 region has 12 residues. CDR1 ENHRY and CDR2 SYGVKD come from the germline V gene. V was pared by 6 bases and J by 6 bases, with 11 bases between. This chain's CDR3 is CAISPRLDGYTF. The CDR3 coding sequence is TGTGCCATCAGCCCCAGGTTGGATGGCTACACCTTC.

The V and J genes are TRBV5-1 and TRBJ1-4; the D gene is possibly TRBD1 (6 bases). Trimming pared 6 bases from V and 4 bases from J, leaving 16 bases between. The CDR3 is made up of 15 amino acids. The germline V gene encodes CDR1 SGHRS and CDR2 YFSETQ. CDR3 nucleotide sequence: TGCGCCAGCACTCCCAGGGGACCGTATAATGAAAAACTGTTTTTT. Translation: CASTPRGPYNEKLFF.